One sample yielded the 9 T cell receptor beta chains listed below, sequenced in a study of shared T cell receptors in the human thymus. Data came from immunoSEQ multiplex PCR; TCRdb stores just in-frame clones and leaves some out. The table has 640,000 or so clones, around 87% seen once; the top ten hold 0.0094%. These sequences were also reported in another study, on human thymus T cells.

The sequencing sample was made of thymocytes. These receptors all stem from a boy less than two years old with a congenital heart defect.

The genes are TRBV6-6 and TRBJ1-5, with a weak D call TRBD1 (5 bases). The CDR3 consists of 16 residues. Trimming left V 8 bases short and J 2 bases short, with 19 bases between. The germline V gene has CDR1 MNHNY and CDR2 SVGAGI (reference sequence). The CDR3 DNA reads as TGTGCCAGCGGGTCGACCCAGGGCACGGGCAATCAGCCCCAGCATTTT. Translating it yields CASGSTQGTGNQPQHF.

The chain links TRBV20-1 to TRBJ2-1; a possible D gene is TRBD2 (6 bases). Trimming removed 6 bases at V and 13 bases at J, with 10 bases between. Germline loops: CDR1 DFQATT, CDR2 SNEGSKA (reference sequence). CDR3 length: 9 residues. The CDR3 loop reads CSAREYQFF. CDR3 nucleotides: TGCAGTGCCCGGGAGTACCAGTTCTTC.

J is TRBJ1-1 and V is TRBV12-5; TRBD1 matches at 11 bases. The V segment lost 6 bases and the J segment 3 bases; nucleotides outside the gene matches: 9. From germline, CDR1 is LGHNT and CDR2 FRNRAP. The CDR3 is made up of 16 amino acids. In DNA, the CDR3 is TGTGCTAGTGGACCCGGGACAGGGGGAGGGGACACTGAAGCTTTCTTT. This codes for CASGPGTGGGDTEAFF.

The chain has TRBV5-1 and TRBJ1-3, with D possibly being TRBD1 (6 bases). The germline V and J ends were trimmed by 0 bases and 0 bases, with 10 bases remaining between them. In germline, CDR1 is SGHRS, CDR2 YFSETQ. This CDR3 comprises 16 residues. The CDR3: CASSLEGQISGNTIYF. CDR3 DNA: TGCGCCAGCAGCTTGGAAGGACAGATCTCTGGAAACACCATATATTTT.

This clone has more than one count but fewer than ten. The V gene is TRBV4-3, the J gene TRBJ2-3; D unclear. The CDR3 spans 15 residues. Trimming left V 1 base short and J 2 bases short, with 10 bases between. The V gene's germline CDR1 is LGHNA and CDR2 YSLEER. CDR3 sequence reads: CASSQGRGDTDTQYF. The CDR3, as DNA: TGCGCCAGCAGCCAAGGAAGAGGTGACACAGATACGCAGTATTTT.

This CDR3 reads CASSSPQYRELTYEQYF. The CDR3 DNA sequence: TGTGCCAGCAGTTCGCCCCAATACCGGGAACTAACCTACGAGCAGTACTTC. The chain joins TRBV28 to TRBJ2-7; TRBD2 is a possible D gene (5 bases). Germline-derived CDR1 and CDR2 are MDHEN and SYDVKM. V lost 4 bases and J 2 bases, leaving 21 bases between the germline ends. The CDR3 length is 17 residues.

The rearrangement links TRBV30 to TRBJ2-1; maybe TRBD2 (6 bases). Germline CDR1 is GTSNPN and CDR2 is SVGIG (reference sequence). CDR3 length equals 13 residues. V was clipped by 5 bases and J by 9 bases, with 17 bases between them. For the CDR3, the DNA is TGTGCCTGGCCGAGGGGCCCCGGGGGTGAGCAGTTCTTC. Amino acids: CAWPRGPGGEQFF. The variable domain in full, completed from reference TRBV30 and TRBJ2-1, reads SQTIHQWPATLVQPVGSPLSLECTVEGTSNPNLYWYRQAAGRGLQLLFYSVGIGQISSEVPQNLSASRPQDRQFILSSKKLLLSDSGFYLCAWPRGPGGEQFFGPGTRLTVL.

This chain joins TRBV5-1 and TRBJ2-7, with TRBD1 identical over 8 bases. The CDR3 sequence is 16 residues long. Germline-derived CDR1 and CDR2 are SGHRS and YFSETQ. The trim removed 0 bases at V and 3 bases at J, leaving 8 bases unmatched. The CDR3 nucleotides are TGCGCCAGCAGCTTGGAAGGGGGGACAGGCGACTACGAGCAGTACTTC. Translated: CASSLEGGTGDYEQYF.

The chain joins TRBV5-6 to TRBJ1-6, with 9 positions matching TRBD1. CDR1 is SGHDT and CDR2 is YYEEEE in the germline V gene. CDR3 length: 17 residues. Trimming took 1 base from V and 8 from J; bases not matched to a gene: 10. CDR3 DNA: TGTGCCAGCAGCTTGAGATGGACAGGGGTTCGGCATTCACCCCTCCACTTT. It specifies CASSLRWTGVRHSPLHF.